The T cell receptor beta chain described here comes from a study of response to subunit inactivated influenza vaccine. This clonotype has just a few counts. Its antigen is not known. Trimming cost V 1 base and J 5 bases; bases outside gene matches: 10. CDR3 length: 16 amino acids. Germline-derived CDR1 and CDR2 are MNHNS and SASEGT. Study results and limitations: Authors suggested each seasonal influenza vaccination recruits few new T cells.

A single record per CDR3 protein comes from TCRdb applying MiXCR to the RT-PCR reads. The data show fewer than 700,000 distinct CDR3 sequences, roughly 13% seen once. Sequenced material: PBMCs from blood, taken about 40 days after vaccination. The V and J genes are TRBV6-1 and TRBJ2-5; TRBD2 agrees at 7 bases. The origin of this receptor is a man aged 45-65 years who received an inactivated influenza vaccine. DNA of the CDR3: TGTGCCAGCAGTGAAGGGGTAGCAGCGGGGTACGAGACCCAGTACTTC. This codes for CASSEGVAAGYETQYF.